Listed below are T cell receptor beta chains from one sample, sequenced in a study of blood T cell repertoires in COVID-19. The repertoire was sequenced with immunoSEQ multiplex PCR; TCRdb's copy has only in-frame clones and lacks some. This table has approximately 64,000 clones, 88% appearing once. The material sequenced was PBMCs or T cells enriched from blood (not recorded which). These receptors were taken from a middle-aged woman who had recovered from COVID-19. The CDR3 runs from the conserved cysteine through the conserved F or W. The order of the fields is J gene, clone size, V gene, D gene, CDR3 protein, CDR3 DNA. A D gene is named only where the DNA matches it firmly. Not all rows give a size; the values are once, few, many and, for expanded clones, a class.

TRBJ2-7	-	TRBV7-8	-	CASSLGVSAGGMSYEQYF	TGTGCCAGCAGCTTAGGGGTCTCGGCAGGGGGGATGTCCTACGAGCAGTACTTC
TRBJ2-1	-	TRBV6-5	-	CASSYSGQGGNEQFF	TGTGCCAGCAGTTACTCAGGGCAGGGGGGTAATGAGCAGTTCTTC
TRBJ1-1	-	TRBV6-5	-	CASTRESRGTEAFF	TGTGCCAGCACCCGAGAGTCAAGGGGCACTGAAGCTTTCTTT
TRBJ1-2	-	TRBV6-1	-	CASSERANYGYTF	TGTGCCAGCAGTGAACGAGCTAACTATGGCTACACCTTC
TRBJ1-4	-	TRBV5-1	TRBD1	CASSLGGQGAMNEKLFF	TGCGCCAGCAGCTTGGGTGGACAGGGGGCCATGAATGAAAAACTGTTTTTT
TRBJ1-2	-	TRBV5-4	-	CASSAERGGGGYTF	TGTGCCAGCAGCGCCGAGAGGGGAGGAGGTGGCTACACCTTC
TRBJ2-2	-	TRBV15	TRBD2	CATSGFPGLAGESGELFF	TGTGCCACCAGCGGATTCCCGGGACTAGCGGGGGAAAGCGGGGAGCTGTTTTTT
TRBJ1-1	-	TRBV21-1	-	CASSKDYGGLITNTEAFF	TGTGCCAGCAGCAAAGACTACGGGGGTCTCATTACGAACACTGAAGCTTTCTTT
TRBJ2-5	few	TRBV5-1	-	CASSLAPQAQETQYF	TGCGCCAGCAGCTTGGCCCCACAGGCCCAAGAGACCCAGTACTTC
TRBJ1-1	-	TRBV7-9	-	CASSLVETEAFF	TGTGCCAGCAGCTTAGTAGAAACTGAAGCTTTCTTT
TRBJ1-2	-	TRBV3-1/TRBV3-2	-	CASSPTLQGDYGYTF	TGTGCCAGCAGCCCCACGCTACAGGGCGACTATGGCTACACCTTC
TRBJ2-3	-	TRBV11-3	-	CASSPGQHVSTDTQYF	TGTGCCAGCAGCCCGGGACAACACGTTAGCACAGATACGCAGTATTTT
TRBJ1-5	-	TRBV7-9	TRBD1	CASSRTGENQPQHF	TGTGCCAGCAGCAGGACAGGGGAGAATCAGCCCCAGCATTTT
TRBJ1-2	-	TRBV6-2/TRBV6-3	-	CASSYVRETYTF	TGTGCCAGCAGTTACGTTCGGGAAACCTACACCTTC
TRBJ2-7	few	TRBV6-6	-	CASSPGDWGVSSYEQYF	TGTGCCAGCAGTCCAGGCGACTGGGGCGTAAGCTCCTACGAGCAGTACTTC
TRBJ2-3	once	TRBV5-5	TRBD2	CASRRLAGGDTQYF	TGTGCCAGCAGGAGGCTAGCGGGGGGAGATACGCAGTATTTT
TRBJ1-2	-	TRBV6-5	-	CASSSMLGYTF	TGTGCCAGCAGCTCTATGTTGGGCTACACCTTC
TRBJ1-4	-	TRBV19	TRBD1	CASSIGTGVTNEKLFF	TGTGCCAGTAGTATCGGGACAGGGGTCACTAATGAAAAACTGTTTTTT
TRBJ1-2	-	TRBV4-1	-	CASSQESNYGYTF	TGCGCCAGCAGCCAAGAATCGAACTATGGCTACACCTTC
TRBJ1-6	-	TRBV2	-	CASSEQGINSPLHF	TGTGCCAGCAGCGAACAGGGTATTAATTCACCCCTCCACTTT
TRBJ2-5	once	TRBV9	TRBD1	CASSDRDRQETQYF	TGTGCCAGCAGCGACCGGGACAGGCAAGAGACCCAGTACTTC
TRBJ1-5	-	TRBV10-3	TRBD1	CAISPQGVGNQPQHF	TGTGCCATCAGTCCTCAGGGGGTAGGCAATCAGCCCCAGCATTTT
TRBJ1-1	once	TRBV5-6	TRBD1	CASSFGQGRNTEAFF	TGTGCCAGCAGCTTTGGACAGGGTAGAAACACTGAAGCTTTCTTT
TRBJ1-4	-	TRBV7-6	TRBD1	CASSLRSGQGGEKLFF	TGTGCCAGCAGCCTAAGGTCGGGACAGGGGGGCGAAAAACTGTTTTTT
TRBJ2-5	-	TRBV24-1	-	CATSRGRPQETQYF	TGTGCCACCTCCAGAGGGAGACCCCAAGAGACCCAGTACTTC
TRBJ1-2	-	TRBV28	-	CASRVGGFYGYTF	TGTGCCAGCAGGGTCGGGGGTTTCTATGGCTACACCTTC
TRBJ2-7	-	TRBV10-2	-	CASSAQSYEQYF	TGCGCCAGCAGTGCTCAGTCCTACGAGCAGTACTTC
TRBJ1-3	once	TRBV6-5	-	CASSTHGFGNTIYF	TGTGCCAGCAGTACGCACGGGTTTGGAAACACCATATATTTT
TRBJ1-6	-	TRBV6-5	-	CASSRATGKAPLHF	TGTGCCAGCAGTCGTGCGACAGGCAAAGCACCCCTCCACTTT
TRBJ1-1	-	TRBV5-5	-	CASSLESRTEAFF	TGTGCCAGCAGCTTGGAGTCCCGGACTGAAGCTTTCTTT
TRBJ2-7	few	TRBV19	TRBD1	CAKHPLGQGASYEQYF	TGTGCCAAGCACCCCTTGGGACAGGGGGCGTCCTACGAGCAGTACTTC
TRBJ2-7	-	TRBV5-5	TRBD2	CASSLVAGANYEQYF	TGTGCCAGCAGCTTGGTAGCGGGGGCCAACTACGAGCAGTACTTC
TRBJ1-1	-	TRBV27	-	CASSQGFMNTEAFF	TGTGCCAGCAGTCAGGGGTTCATGAACACTGAAGCTTTCTTT
TRBJ2-7	-	TRBV5-4	TRBD1	CASSDQPPGQGAREQYF	TGTGCCAGCAGCGATCAACCCCCCGGACAGGGGGCGCGCGAGCAGTACTTC
TRBJ2-7	-	TRBV2	-	CASSEGSFYEQYF	TGTGCCAGCAGCGAGGGATCTTTTTACGAGCAGTACTTC
TRBJ2-5	-	TRBV9	-	CASSASSGFGETQYF	TGTGCCAGCAGCGCGTCCTCAGGGTTTGGAGAGACCCAGTACTTC
TRBJ2-1	-	TRBV19	TRBD2	CASLSAGANYNEQFF	TGTGCCAGTCTGTCAGCGGGGGCGAACTACAATGAGCAGTTCTTC
TRBJ1-1	-	TRBV25-1	TRBD1	CASSGQGGLNTEAFF	TGTGCCAGCAGTGGACAGGGGGGGCTGAACACTGAAGCTTTCTTT
TRBJ2-1	-	TRBV3-1/TRBV3-2	-	CASSQVKRPYNEQFF	TGTGCCAGCAGCCAAGTTAAGCGGCCTTACAATGAGCAGTTCTTC